This T cell receptor beta chain is from a study of blood T cell repertoires in COVID-19. Using immunoSEQ multiplex PCR, the repertoire was profiled, and TCRdb retains in-frame clones only, with some absent. The sample comprises about 320,000 clones, over 85% of which are singletons, and 2.6% rests with the top ten. CDR1 is GTSNPN and CDR2 is SVGIG in the germline V gene (reference sequence). After removal of 2 bases from V and 1 base from J, the junction contained 15 bases not matched to a gene. The CDR3 length is 19 residues. Sequencing was performed on PBMCs or T cells enriched from blood (not recorded which). The receptor was isolated from a man aged 60 to 69 who had recovered from COVID-19. The J gene is TRBJ1-5, the V gene TRBV30, with 9 positions matching TRBD1. The CDR3 coding sequence is TGTGCCTGGAGTCGGGTTCGAACAGGGGGCGTCTTGAGCAATCAGCCCCAGCATTTT. It is translated as CAWSRVRTGGVLSNQPQHF.